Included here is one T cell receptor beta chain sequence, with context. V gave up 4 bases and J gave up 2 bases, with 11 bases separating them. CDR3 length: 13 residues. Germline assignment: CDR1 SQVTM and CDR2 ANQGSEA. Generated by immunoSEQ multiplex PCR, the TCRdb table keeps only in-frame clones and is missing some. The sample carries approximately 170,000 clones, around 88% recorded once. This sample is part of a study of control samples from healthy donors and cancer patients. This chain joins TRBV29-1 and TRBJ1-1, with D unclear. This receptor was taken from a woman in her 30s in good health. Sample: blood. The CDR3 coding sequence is TGCAGCGTTGGTAAGGGATTTAACACTGAAGCTTTCTTT. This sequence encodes CSVGKGFNTEAFF.